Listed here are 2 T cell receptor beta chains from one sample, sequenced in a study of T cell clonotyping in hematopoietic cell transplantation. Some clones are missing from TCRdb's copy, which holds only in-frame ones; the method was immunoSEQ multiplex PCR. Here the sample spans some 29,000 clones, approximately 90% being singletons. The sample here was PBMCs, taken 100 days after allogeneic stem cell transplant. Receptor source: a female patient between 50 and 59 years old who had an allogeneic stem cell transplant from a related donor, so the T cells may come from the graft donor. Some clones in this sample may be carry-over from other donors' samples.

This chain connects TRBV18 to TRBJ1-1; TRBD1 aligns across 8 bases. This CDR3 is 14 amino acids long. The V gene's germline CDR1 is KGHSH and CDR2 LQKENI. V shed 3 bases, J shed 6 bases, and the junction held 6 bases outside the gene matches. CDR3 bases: TGTGCCAGCTCACCTCCAGGACAGGGCTCTGAAGCTTTCTTT. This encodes CASSPPGQGSEAFF. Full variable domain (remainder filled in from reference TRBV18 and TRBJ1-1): NAGVMQNPRHLVRRRGQEARLRCSPMKGHSHVYWYRQLPEEGLKFMVYLQKENIIDESGMPKERFSAEFPKEGPSILRIQQVVRGDSAAYFCASSPPGQGSEAFFGQGTRLTVV.

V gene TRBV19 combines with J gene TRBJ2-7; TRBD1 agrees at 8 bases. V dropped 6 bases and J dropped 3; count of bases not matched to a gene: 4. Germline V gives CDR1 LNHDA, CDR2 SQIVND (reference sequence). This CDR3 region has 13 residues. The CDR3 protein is CASSRTGFYEQYF. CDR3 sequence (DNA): TGTGCCAGTAGCCGGACAGGGTTCTACGAGCAGTACTTC.